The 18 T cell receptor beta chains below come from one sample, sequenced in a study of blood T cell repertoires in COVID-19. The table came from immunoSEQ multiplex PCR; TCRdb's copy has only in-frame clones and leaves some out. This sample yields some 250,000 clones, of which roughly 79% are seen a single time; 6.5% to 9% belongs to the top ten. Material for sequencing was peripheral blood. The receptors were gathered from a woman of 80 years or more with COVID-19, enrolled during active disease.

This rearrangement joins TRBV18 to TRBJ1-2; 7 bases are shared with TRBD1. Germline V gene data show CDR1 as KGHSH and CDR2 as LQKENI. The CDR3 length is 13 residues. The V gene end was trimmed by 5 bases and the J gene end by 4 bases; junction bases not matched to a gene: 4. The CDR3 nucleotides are TGTGCCAGCTCAGGGACAGCAATCTATGGCTACACCTTC. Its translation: CASSGTAIYGYTF.

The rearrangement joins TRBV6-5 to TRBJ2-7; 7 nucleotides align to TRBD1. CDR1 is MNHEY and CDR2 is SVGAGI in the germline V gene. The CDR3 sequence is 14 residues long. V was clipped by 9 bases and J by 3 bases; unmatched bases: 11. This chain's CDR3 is CASFGTALHYEQYF. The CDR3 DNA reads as TGTGCCAGTTTTGGGACAGCCTTACACTACGAGCAGTACTTC.

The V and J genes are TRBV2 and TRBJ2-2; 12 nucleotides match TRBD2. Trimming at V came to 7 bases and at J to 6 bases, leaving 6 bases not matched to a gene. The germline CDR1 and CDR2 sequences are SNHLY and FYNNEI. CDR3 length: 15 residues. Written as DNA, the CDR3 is TGTGCCAGCACCTCACTAGCGGGAGGTGCCGGGGAGCTGTTTTTT. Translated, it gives CASTSLAGGAGELFF.

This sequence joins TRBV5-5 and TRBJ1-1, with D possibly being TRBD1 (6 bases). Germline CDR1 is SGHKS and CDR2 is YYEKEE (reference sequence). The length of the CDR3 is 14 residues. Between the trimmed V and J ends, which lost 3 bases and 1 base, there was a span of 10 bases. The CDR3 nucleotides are TGTGCCAGCAGCTCGATGACAGGGAACACTGAAGCTTTCTTT. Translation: CASSSMTGNTEAFF. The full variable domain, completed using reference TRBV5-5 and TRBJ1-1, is DAGVTQSPTHLIKTRGQQVTLRCSPISGHKSVSWYQQVLGQGPQFIFQYYEKEERGRGNFPDRFSARQFPNYSSELNVNALLLGDSALYLCASSSMTGNTEAFFGQGTRLTVV.

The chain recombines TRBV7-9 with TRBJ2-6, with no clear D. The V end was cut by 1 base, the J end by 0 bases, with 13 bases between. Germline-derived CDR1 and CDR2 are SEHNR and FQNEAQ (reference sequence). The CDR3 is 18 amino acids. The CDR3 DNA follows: TGTGCCAGCAGCTTAGGTTACGGTAGAAGCTCTGGGGCCAACGTCCTGACTTTC. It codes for CASSLGYGRSSGANVLTF.

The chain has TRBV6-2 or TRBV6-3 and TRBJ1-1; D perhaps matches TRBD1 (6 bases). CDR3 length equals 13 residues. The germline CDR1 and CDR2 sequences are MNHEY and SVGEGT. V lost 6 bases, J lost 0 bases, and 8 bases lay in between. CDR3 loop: CASSRDMNTEAFF. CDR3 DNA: TGTGCCAGCAGCAGGGACATGAACACTGAAGCTTTCTTT.

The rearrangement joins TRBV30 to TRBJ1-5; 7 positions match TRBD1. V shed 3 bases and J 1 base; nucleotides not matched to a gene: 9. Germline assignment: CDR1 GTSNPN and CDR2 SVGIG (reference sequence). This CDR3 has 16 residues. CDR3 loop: CAWSVRGRGSNQPQHF. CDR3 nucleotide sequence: TGTGCCTGGAGCGTAAGGGGGCGTGGAAGCAATCAGCCCCAGCATTTT.

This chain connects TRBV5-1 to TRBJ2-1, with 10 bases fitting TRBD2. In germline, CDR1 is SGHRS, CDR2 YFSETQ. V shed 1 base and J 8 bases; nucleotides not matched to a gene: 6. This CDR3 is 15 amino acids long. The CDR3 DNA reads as TGCGCCAGCAGCTTGCTAGCGGGAGCCCCTCATGAGCAGTTCTTC. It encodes CASSLLAGAPHEQFF.

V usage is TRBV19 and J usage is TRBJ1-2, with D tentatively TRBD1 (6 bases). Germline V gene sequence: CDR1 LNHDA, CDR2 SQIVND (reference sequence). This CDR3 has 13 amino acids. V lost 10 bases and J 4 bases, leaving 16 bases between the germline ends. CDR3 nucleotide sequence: TGTGCCACTAACGACCGGGGGGCCTATGGCTACACCTTC. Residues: CATNDRGAYGYTF.

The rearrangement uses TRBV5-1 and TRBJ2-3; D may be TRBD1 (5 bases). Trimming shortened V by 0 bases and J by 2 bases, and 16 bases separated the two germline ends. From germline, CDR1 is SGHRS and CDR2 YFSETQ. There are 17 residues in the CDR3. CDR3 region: CASSLGRGSGNTDTQYF. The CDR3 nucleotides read TGCGCCAGCAGCTTGGGTAGGGGCTCAGGTAACACAGATACGCAGTATTTT. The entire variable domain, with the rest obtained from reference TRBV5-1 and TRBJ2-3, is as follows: KAGVTQTPRYLIKTRGQQVTLSCSPISGHRSVSWYQQTPGQGLQFLFEYFSETQRNKGNFPGRFSGRQFSNSRSEMNVSTLELGDSALYLCASSLGRGSGNTDTQYFGPGTRLTVL.

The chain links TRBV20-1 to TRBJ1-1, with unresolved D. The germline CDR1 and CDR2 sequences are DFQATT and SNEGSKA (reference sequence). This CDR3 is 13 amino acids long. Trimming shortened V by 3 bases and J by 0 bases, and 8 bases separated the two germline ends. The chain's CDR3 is CSASPGLNTEAFF. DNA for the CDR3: TGCAGTGCTAGTCCGGGGTTGAACACTGAAGCTTTCTTT.

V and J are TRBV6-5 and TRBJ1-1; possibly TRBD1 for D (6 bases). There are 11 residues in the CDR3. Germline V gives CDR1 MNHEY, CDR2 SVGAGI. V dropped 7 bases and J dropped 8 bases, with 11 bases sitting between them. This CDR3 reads CASTVDREAFF. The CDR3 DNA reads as TGTGCCAGCACCGTGGACAGAGAAGCTTTCTTT.

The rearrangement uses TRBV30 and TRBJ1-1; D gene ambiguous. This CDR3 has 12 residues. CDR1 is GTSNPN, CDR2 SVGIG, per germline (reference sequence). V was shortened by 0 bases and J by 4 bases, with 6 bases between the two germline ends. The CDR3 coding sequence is TGTGCCTGGAGTGTAACGGGCACTGAAGCTTTCTTT. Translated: CAWSVTGTEAFF.

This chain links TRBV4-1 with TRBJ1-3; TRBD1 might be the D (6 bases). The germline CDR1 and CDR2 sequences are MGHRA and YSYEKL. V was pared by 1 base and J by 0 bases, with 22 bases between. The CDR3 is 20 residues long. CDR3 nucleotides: TGCGCCAGCAGCCAAGTCGTCGGGGGGCTCCCTTCCTCCTCTGGAAACACCATATATTTT. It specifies CASSQVVGGLPSSSGNTIYF.

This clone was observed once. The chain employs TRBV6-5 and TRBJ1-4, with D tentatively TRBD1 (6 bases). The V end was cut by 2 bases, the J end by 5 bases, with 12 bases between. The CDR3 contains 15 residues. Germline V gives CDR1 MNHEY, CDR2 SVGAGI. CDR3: CASSYGETGNEKLFF. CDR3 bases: TGTGCCAGCAGTTACGGGGAAACAGGGAATGAAAAACTGTTTTTT.

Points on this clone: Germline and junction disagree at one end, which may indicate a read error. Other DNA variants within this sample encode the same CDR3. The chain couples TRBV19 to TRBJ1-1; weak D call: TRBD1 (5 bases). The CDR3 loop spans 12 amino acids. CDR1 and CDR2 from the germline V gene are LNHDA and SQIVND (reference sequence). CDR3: CAVKGLSTEAFF. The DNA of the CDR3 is TGTGCCGTTAAGGGGTTAAGCACTGAAGCCTTCTTT. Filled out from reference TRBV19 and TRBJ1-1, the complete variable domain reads DGGITQSPKYLFRKEGQNVTLSCEQNLNHDAMYWYRQDPGQGLRLIYYSQIVNDFQKGDIAEGYSVSREKKESFPLTVTSAQKNPTAFYLCAVKGLSTEAFFGQGTRLTVV.

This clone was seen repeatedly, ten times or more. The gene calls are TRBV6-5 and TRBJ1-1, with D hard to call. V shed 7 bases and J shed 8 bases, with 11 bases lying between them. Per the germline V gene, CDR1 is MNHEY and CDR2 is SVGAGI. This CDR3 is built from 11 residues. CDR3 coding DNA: TGTGCCAGCACTAACTCGGAGGAAGCTTTCTTT. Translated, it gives CASTNSEEAFF.

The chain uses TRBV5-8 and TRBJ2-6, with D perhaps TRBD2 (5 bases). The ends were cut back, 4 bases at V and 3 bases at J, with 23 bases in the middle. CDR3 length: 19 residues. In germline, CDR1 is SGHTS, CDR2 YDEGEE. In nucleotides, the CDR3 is TGTGCCAGCAGCCCCCTCTTTGCGGACTCGATCGGTGGGGCCAACGTCCTGACTTTC. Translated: CASSPLFADSIGGANVLTF. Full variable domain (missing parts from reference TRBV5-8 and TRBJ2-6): EAGVTQSPTHLIKTRGQQATLRCSPISGHTSVYWYQQALGLGLQFLLWYDEGEERNRGNFPPRFSGRQFPNYSSELNVNALELEDSALYLCASSPLFADSIGGANVLTFGAGSRLTVL.